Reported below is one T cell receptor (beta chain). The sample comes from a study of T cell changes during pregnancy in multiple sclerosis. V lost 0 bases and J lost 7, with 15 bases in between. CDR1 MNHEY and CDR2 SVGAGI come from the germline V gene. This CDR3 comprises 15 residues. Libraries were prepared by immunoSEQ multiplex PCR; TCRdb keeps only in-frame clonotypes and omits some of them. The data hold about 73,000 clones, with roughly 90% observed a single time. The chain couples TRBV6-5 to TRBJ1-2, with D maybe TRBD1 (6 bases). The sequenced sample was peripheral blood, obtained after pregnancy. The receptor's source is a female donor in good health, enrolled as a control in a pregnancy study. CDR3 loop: CASSYSKVAGVGYTF. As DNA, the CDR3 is TGTGCCAGCAGTTACTCGAAGGTTGCAGGGGTTGGCTACACCTTC.